Listed below are T cell receptor beta chains from one sample, sequenced in a study of regulatory T cells in long-lasting Graves disease. TCRdb used MiXCR to reprocess the reads, holding one entry per CDR3 protein. Among about 840 distinct CDR3 sequences listed, about nine tenths were seen once. The source material was peripheral blood mononuclear cells (PBMCs), sampled with antithyroid drug treatment, in newly diagnosed or persistent Graves disease (not recorded which). Receptors were obtained from a man between 18 and 29 years old with Graves disease. Both conserved end residues are part of each CDR3. D genes are given only for firm matches. Clone size appears in some rows only: once, few, many, or a class for an expanded clone.

cdr3_length j_call clone_size v_call d_call cdr3_nt cdr3_aa
14 TRBJ1-1 NA TRBV28 NA TGTGCCAGCAGTTTAGTCGCAGCGAACACTGAAGCTTTCTTT CASSLVAANTEAFF
14 TRBJ2-2 NA TRBV4-2 NA TGTGCCAGCAGCCAATCCCGGAGGGCCGGGGAGCTGTTTTTT CASSQSRRAGELFF
13 TRBJ1-1 once TRBV25-1 NA TGTGCCAGCAGTGTGGGCGTGGGCACTGAAGCTTTCTTT CASSVGVGTEAFF
11 TRBJ2-1 NA TRBV10-3 NA TGTGCCATCAGTGAGTCGACGTCTATTTTCTTC CAISESTSIFF
17 TRBJ2-2 NA TRBV6-1 TRBD1 TGTGCCAGCAGTGCCCAACCGGGACAGGGGAGCACCGGGGAGCTGTTTTTT CASSAQPGQGSTGELFF
14 TRBJ2-1 NA TRBV11-1 TRBD2 TGTGTCAGCAGTCTCGGACTAGCGGACAATGAGCAGTTCTTC CVSSLGLADNEQFF
15 TRBJ2-5 NA TRBV15 NA TGTGCCACCAGCAGAGAGACGGGGGCCCAAGAGACCCAGTACTTC CATSRETGAQETQYF
16 TRBJ2-2 NA TRBV3-1 TRBD2 TGTGCCAGCAGCCATAACGGACTAGCGGCCACCGGGGAGCTGTTTTTT CASSHNGLAATGELFF
16 TRBJ2-7 NA TRBV5-1 NA TGCGCCAGCAGCTTGGATTTAGCGGCGAGCTCCTACGAGCAGTACTTC CASSLDLAASSYEQYF
14 TRBJ2-7 NA TRBV12-3/TRBV12-4 NA TGTGCCAGCAGTCCAGAGGGGGGGGCCTACGAGCAGTACTTC CASSPEGGAYEQYF
12 TRBJ1-4 NA TRBV5-6 NA TGTGCCAGCAGCTTGACAGATGAAAAACTGTTTTTT CASSLTDEKLFF
15 TRBJ2-7 NA TRBV28 TRBD2 TGTGCCAGCAGTCCGGGACTAGCGGGCTCCTACGAGCAGTACTTC CASSPGLAGSYEQYF
15 TRBJ2-7 once TRBV7-9 NA TGTGCCAGCAGCTTGACTACCCAGGGTAACTACGAGCAGTACTTC CASSLTTQGNYEQYF
18 TRBJ2-4 NA TRBV5-6 TRBD1 TGTGCCAGCAGCTTCTCCGGTGAGACAGGGGGACCTAAAAACATTCAGTACTTC CASSFSGETGGPKNIQYF
15 TRBJ2-7 NA TRBV20-1 NA TGCAGTGCTAGATCGGCCGGAGGGCCTCGGGCCGAGCAGTACTTC CSARSAGGPRAEQYF
14 TRBJ2-5 few TRBV14 NA TGTGCCAGCAGCCCTGGACGGACAGAAGAGACCCAGTACTTC CASSPGRTEETQYF
18 TRBJ1-1 NA TRBV5-1 TRBD1 TGCGCCAGCAGCTTGAAAATCGGAGGACAGGGCGGGTGGACTGAAGCTTTCTTT CASSLKIGGQGGWTEAFF
15 TRBJ2-1 NA TRBV29-1 NA TGCAGCGTTGAAGGGTACAGGGAGACCTACAATGAGCAGTTCTTC CSVEGYRETYNEQFF
15 TRBJ2-7 NA TRBV4-1 NA TGCGCCAGCAGCCAAATATCTTCAGTCACCTACGAGCAGTACTTC CASSQISSVTYEQYF
15 TRBJ2-5 NA TRBV9 TRBD1 TGTGCCAGCAGCGCGAGCCAGGGGGCCTTAGAGACCCAGTACTTC CASSASQGALETQYF
15 TRBJ2-1 NA TRBV27 TRBD1 TGTGCCAGCAGGCCTACGACAGGGCCCTACAATGAGCAGTTCTTC CASRPTTGPYNEQFF
16 TRBJ1-2 once TRBV28 TRBD1 TGTGCCAGCAGTTTATCCCCAAGACAGGGGCTAAAAGGCTACACCTTC CASSLSPRQGLKGYTF
17 TRBJ2-5 NA TRBV5-4 TRBD1 TGTGCCAGCAGCTTGGAGGGTCAGGGGGTATACCAAGAGACCCAGTACTTC CASSLEGQGVYQETQYF
14 TRBJ2-3 NA TRBV7-6 TRBD2 TGTGCCAGCAGCTTGACTAGCGGGAGAGATACGCAGTATTTT CASSLTSGRDTQYF
14 TRBJ2-2 NA TRBV20-1 NA TGCAGTGCTAGTATCAGTGGGAACACCGGGGAGCTGTTTTTT CSASISGNTGELFF
13 TRBJ1-1 NA TRBV7-9 NA TGTGCCAGCAGCTTCGGCGGGAACACTGAAGCTTTCTTT CASSFGGNTEAFF
14 TRBJ1-5 NA TRBV13 NA TGTGCCAGCACCGAGCGGGGTGGGAATCAGCCCCAGCATTTT CASTERGGNQPQHF
15 TRBJ2-3 NA TRBV28 TRBD2 TGTGCCAGCAGTTTAATAGCGGGAGGAGCTGATACGCAGTATTTT CASSLIAGGADTQYF
13 TRBJ1-5 NA TRBV6-1 NA TGTGCCAGCAGTGTGGAGGGGAGTCTGCCCCAGCATTTT CASSVEGSLPQHF
14 TRBJ2-1 NA TRBV5-1 NA TGCGCCAGCAGAGTGTCCGGCGGCTACAATGAGCAGTTCTTC CASRVSGGYNEQFF
16 TRBJ2-1 NA TRBV7-9 TRBD2 TGTGCCACCCTCCCCTCCCGGACTAGCCCCCGGGATGAGCAGTTCTTC CATLPSRTSPRDEQFF
15 TRBJ2-7 NA TRBV7-6 TRBD2 TGTGCCAGCAGCCCCACGACTAGCGGTCTCTACGAGCAGTACTTC CASSPTTSGLYEQYF
14 TRBJ2-3 NA TRBV5-1 NA TGCGCCAGCAATTCGGCCGGCGGCACAGATACGCAGTATTTT CASNSAGGTDTQYF
15 TRBJ2-5 NA TRBV5-4 TRBD2 TGTGCCAGCAGCTTCCCAGCGGGAGGAGGGGAGACCCAGTACTTC CASSFPAGGGETQYF
18 TRBJ2-3 NA TRBV19 NA TGTGCCAGTAGTATCCGCAGGGTAAGCGTCTACAGCACAGATACGCAGTATTTT CASSIRRVSVYSTDTQYF
18 TRBJ2-1 NA TRBV29-1 TRBD2 TGCAGCGTTGAAGATCAACTAGCGGGAGACTCTCATGTGGGTGAGCAGTTCTTC CSVEDQLAGDSHVGEQFF
14 TRBJ1-1 NA TRBV2 NA TGTGCCAGCAGTGGATCGACTTGGAACACTGAAGCTTTCTTT CASSGSTWNTEAFF
15 TRBJ2-3 NA TRBV12-3/TRBV12-4 TRBD2 TGTGCCAGCAGTTCGGGACTAGCTATCACAGATACGCAGTATTTT CASSSGLAITDTQYF
13 TRBJ2-5 NA TRBV20-1 NA TGCAGTGCTTTTACTGAGTACCAAGAGACCCAGTACTTC CSAFTEYQETQYF
10 TRBJ2-3 NA TRBV29-1 NA TGCAGCGTTGGGTCAGATACGCAGTATTTT CSVGSDTQYF
12 TRBJ1-2 NA TRBV11-2 NA TGTGCCAGCAGCGCCGGACGGGCGGGCTACACCTTC CASSAGRAGYTF
14 TRBJ1-2 NA TRBV24-1 TRBD1 TGTGCCACCAGTGTAGGACAGGGGGCTGGAGGCTACACCTTC CATSVGQGAGGYTF
14 TRBJ2-7 few TRBV4-1 NA TGCGCCAGCAGCCAGACCCCCACTGACTACGAGCAGTACTTC CASSQTPTDYEQYF
11 TRBJ1-2 NA TRBV30 NA TGTGCCTGGAGTGTGCTCCTTGGCTACACCTTC CAWSVLLGYTF
15 TRBJ2-2 once TRBV12-3/TRBV12-4 TRBD2 TGTGCCAGCATCTTTAGCGGGACTCCGTCCGGGGAGCTGTTTTTT CASIFSGTPSGELFF
13 TRBJ2-1 few TRBV4-1 NA TGCGCCAGCAGCCAAGAGCTGAACAATGAGCAGTTCTTC CASSQELNNEQFF
14 TRBJ2-5 NA TRBV3-1 NA TGTGCCAGCAGCCACACAAACTTATTGGGGACCCAGTACTTC CASSHTNLLGTQYF
14 TRBJ2-7 NA TRBV20-1 NA TGCAGTGCTAGAGGGAGGTGGAGCTCCTACGAGCAGTACTTC CSARGRWSSYEQYF
12 TRBJ2-1 NA TRBV12-3/TRBV12-4 NA TGTGCCAGCAGTTTACGGAGGGATGAGCAGTTCTTC CASSLRRDEQFF
12 TRBJ1-5 NA TRBV19 NA TGTGCCAGTAGTATGTTACAACAGCCCCAGCATTTT CASSMLQQPQHF